What follows describes a single T cell receptor beta chain. Its specificity is unknown. This specimen comes from a study of T cells in localized non-small cell lung cancer. The CDR3 loop spans 14 amino acids. Between the trimmed V and J ends, which lost 3 bases and 2 bases, there was a span of 11 bases. CDR1 is MDHEN, CDR2 SYDVKM, per germline. Repertoires were generated with immunoSEQ multiplex PCR, while TCRdb's copy carries only in-frame clones and drops some. The sample has 35,000 to 40,000 clones, approximately 88% seen once; the top ten hold less than 3%. Study-level points and caveats: Peak T cell clonality was found in uninvolved adjacent lung, exceeding tumor. Only one tumor region was sequenced, so heterogeneity remains possible. Higher T cell density in the blood was associated with longer overall survival, whereas higher adjacent-lung clonality associated with shorter survival. Out of the top 100 tumor clones, a median approximately 57 were seen in adjacent lung.

The sequencing used peripheral blood, collected before any cancer treatment. This TCR came from a woman aged 40-69 years with stage I lung adenocarcinoma. The V gene is TRBV28, the J gene TRBJ2-7; D call uncertain. CDR3 amino acids: CASSFPPGPYEQYF. The CDR3 DNA follows: TGTGCCAGCAGTTTTCCCCCCGGGCCCTACGAGCAGTACTTC.